These 20 T cell receptor beta chains share one sample of origin, sequenced in a study of Ad26.COV2.S vaccination and SARS-CoV-2 variants. Sequencing was performed with immunoSEQ multiplex PCR; in TCRdb, only in-frame clones are kept and a portion is missing. The sample lists 410,000 or so clones; 75% to 95% were seen once. Treatment here: some 20 received Ad26.COV2.S at low or high dose, single or two shots; about 5 received placebo; per-sample allocation not given. All samples were drawn on day 63, counting from the first vaccine or placebo injection. Sequenced here: peripheral blood, sampled in a trial of Ad26.COV2.S vaccine versus placebo. The receptors here all came from a person between 18 and 59 years old who received the Ad26.COV2.S COVID-19 vaccine or a placebo.

The chain combines TRBV5-1 with TRBJ2-1; TRBD2 agrees at 9 bases. Germline assignment: CDR1 SGHRS and CDR2 YFSETQ. V dropped 0 bases and J dropped 2; count of bases not matched to a gene: 0. CDR3 size: 15 residues. The CDR3 loop is CASSLASGTYNEQFF. For the CDR3, the DNA is TGCGCCAGCAGCTTGGCTAGCGGGACCTACAATGAGCAGTTCTTC.

V usage is TRBV11-2 and J usage is TRBJ1-1, with a tentative D call TRBD1 (5 bases). The CDR3 is 17 residues long. Trimming pared 4 bases from V and 1 base from J, leaving 19 bases between. CDR1 is SGHAT, CDR2 FQNNGV, per germline. CDR3 DNA sequence: TGTGCCAGCAGCTCCTGGGTCGGGGGTTGGCAGAACACTGAAGCTTTCTTT. It codes for CASSSWVGGWQNTEAFF.

V gene TRBV7-2 combines with J gene TRBJ2-3, with TRBD2 matching over 8 bases. The ends lost 5 bases at V and 2 bases at J; junction bases unmatched: 6. Germline V lookup: CDR1 SGHTA, CDR2 FQGNSA. The CDR3 totals 15 residues. In nucleotides, the CDR3 is TGTGCCAGCAGCCTAACTAGCGGCTTCACAGATACGCAGTATTTT. Its translation is CASSLTSGFTDTQYF.

V gene TRBV15 combines with J gene TRBJ1-5; the match to TRBD1 covers 12 bases. The CDR3 loop spans 17 amino acids. Germline loops: CDR1 LNHNV, CDR2 YYDKDF (reference sequence). The trim removed 3 bases at V and 0 bases at J, leaving 3 bases unmatched. CDR3 in DNA: TGTGCCACCAGCAGCGGGACAGGGGGCTATAGCAATCAGCCCCAGCATTTT. Amino acid sequence: CATSSGTGGYSNQPQHF. The variable domain in full, with the rest retrieved from reference TRBV15 and TRBJ1-5, is DAMVIQNPRYQVTQFGKPVTLSCSQTLNHNVMYWYQQKSSQAPKLLFHYYDKDFNNEADTPDNFQSRRPNTSFCFLDIRSPGLGDTAMYLCATSSGTGGYSNQPQHFGDGTRLSIL.

The J gene is TRBJ1-5, the V gene TRBV7-2; tentatively, D is TRBD1 (5 bases). The germline V and J ends were trimmed by 4 bases and 4 bases, with 11 bases remaining between them. CDR1 SGHTA and CDR2 FQGNSA come from the germline V gene. The CDR3 is made up of 14 amino acids. CDR3 nucleotides: TGTGCCAGCAGCTCCCTAGACAGTAATCAGCCCCAGCATTTT. Residues: CASSSLDSNQPQHF.

This sequence joins TRBV29-1 and TRBJ2-5, with 7 bases lining up with TRBD2. Germline assignment: CDR1 SQVTM and CDR2 ANQGSEA. The CDR3 is made up of 12 amino acids. Trimming cost V 8 bases and J 5 bases; bases outside gene matches: 8. The CDR3 protein is CSLQRGGETQYF. Here the CDR3 DNA reads TGCAGCCTTCAGCGGGGTGGGGAGACCCAGTACTTC.

The J gene is TRBJ2-7, the V gene TRBV15; D is unresolved. Germline loops: CDR1 LNHNV, CDR2 YYDKDF (reference sequence). Trimming took 3 bases from V and 4 from J, leaving 10 bases between them. CDR3 length: 13 amino acids. This CDR3 reads CATSSYPVYEQYF. As DNA, the CDR3 is TGTGCCACCAGCAGCTACCCCGTTTACGAGCAGTACTTC.

The chain uses TRBV19 and TRBJ1-1; weak D call: TRBD1 (6 bases). CDR1 is LNHDA, CDR2 SQIVND, per germline (reference sequence). This CDR3 has 15 residues. The V end was cut by 2 bases, the J end by 0 bases, with 10 bases between. CDR3 in amino acids: CASSITGNLNTEAFF. Here the CDR3 DNA reads TGTGCCAGTAGTATAACAGGGAACCTGAACACTGAAGCTTTCTTT.

The V and J genes are TRBV5-4 and TRBJ1-2, with TRBD1 matching 7 bases. Per the germline V gene, CDR1 is SGHNT and CDR2 is YYREEE (reference sequence). After removal of 4 bases from V and 6 bases from J, the junction contained 9 bases not matched to a gene. The CDR3 extends over 14 amino acids. CDR3 coding DNA: TGTGCCAGCAGCCACCCGACAGGGTCCGATGGCTACACCTTC. It yields the protein CASSHPTGSDGYTF.

The chain recombines TRBV9 with TRBJ1-2; 10 bases are a match to TRBD1. V shed 1 base, J shed 9 bases, and the junction held 6 bases outside the gene matches. CDR3 length: 14 amino acids. Germline values: CDR1 SGDLS, CDR2 YYNGEE. CDR3 in amino acids: CASSVRDRGLSYTF. The CDR3 DNA is TGTGCCAGCAGCGTAAGGGACAGGGGTCTGAGCTACACCTTC. The entire variable domain, with the rest obtained from reference TRBV9 and TRBJ1-2, is as follows: DSGVTQTPKHLITATGQRVTLRCSPRSGDLSVYWYQQSLDQGLQFLIQYYNGEERAKGNILERFSAQQFPDLHSELNLSSLELGDSALYFCASSVRDRGLSYTFGSGTRLTVV.

This clone was seen only a few times. CDR3 nucleotides: TGTGCCAGCAGGGGACAGGGGGCCTACAATCAGCCCCAGCATTTT. Protein: CASRGQGAYNQPQHF. The rearrangement links TRBV2 to TRBJ1-5; 12 nucleotides line up with TRBD1. There are 15 residues in the CDR3. After removal of 6 bases from V and 3 bases from J, the junction contained 3 bases not matched to a gene. In germline, CDR1 is SNHLY, CDR2 FYNNEI.

Ten or more counts support this clone. Distinct nucleotide sequences in the sample also encode this CDR3. The rearrangement joins TRBV7-8 to TRBJ2-7; D gene ambiguous. Germline lookup yields CDR1 SGHVS and CDR2 FQNEAQ. The CDR3 contains 14 residues. V lost 1 base and J 2 bases, leaving 9 bases between the germline ends. The CDR3 reads CASSLVALAYEQYF. CDR3 nucleotides: TGTGCCAGCAGCTTAGTGGCTTTAGCCTACGAGCAGTACTTC.

This clone came up a few times. The CDR3, as DNA: TGTGCCAGCAGTTTAGGAGATAGCAATCAGCCCCAGCATTTT. Amino acids: CASSLGDSNQPQHF. The chain links TRBV27 to TRBJ1-5; D not resolved. The CDR3 totals 14 residues. The germline V gene has CDR1 MNHEY and CDR2 SMNVEV (reference sequence). V lost 2 bases, J lost 0 bases, and 5 bases lay in between.

The gene calls are TRBV7-2 and TRBJ2-7; 7 nucleotides line up with TRBD1. The germline V gene encodes CDR1 SGHTA and CDR2 FQGNSA. Trimming removed 4 bases from V and 7 bases from J; junction bases left unmatched: 4. The CDR3 has 12 residues. The CDR3 DNA follows: TGTGCCAGCAGCTGGACAGGAGAGGAGCAGTACTTC. Translating gives CASSWTGEEQYF.

V usage is TRBV30 and J usage is TRBJ2-6; D unresolved. The CDR3 has 13 residues. The V gene's germline CDR1 is GTSNPN and CDR2 SVGIG (reference sequence). V lost 3 bases and J 0 bases, leaving 3 bases between the germline ends. For the CDR3, the DNA is TGTGCCTGGAGCCTCTCTGGGGCCAACGTCCTGACTTTC. Translating gives CAWSLSGANVLTF.

This clone was counted between two and nine times. This chain joins TRBV7-9 and TRBJ2-7; a possible D gene is TRBD2 (5 bases). This CDR3 has 12 residues. V dropped 5 bases and J dropped 5 bases, with 10 bases sitting between them. Per germline, CDR1 SEHNR and CDR2 FQNEAQ (reference sequence). The DNA of the CDR3 is TGTGCCAGCAGCCGCACCGGGGACGAGCAGTACTTC. Translating it yields CASSRTGDEQYF.

The chain recombines TRBV19 with TRBJ2-3; the match to TRBD2 covers 14 bases. Germline loops: CDR1 LNHDA, CDR2 SQIVND (reference sequence). V shed 4 bases, J shed 5 bases, and the junction held 5 bases outside the gene matches. This CDR3 is 16 amino acids long. DNA for the CDR3: TGTGCCAGTAGTACCGGGACTAGCGGGAGTGGAGATACGCAGTATTTT. Translating it yields CASSTGTSGSGDTQYF.

The genes are TRBV5-1 and TRBJ2-1; possibly TRBD2 for D (5 bases). The ends were cut back, 1 base at V and 0 bases at J, with 5 bases in the middle. The CDR3 consists of 14 residues. CDR1 and CDR2 from the germline V gene are SGHRS and YFSETQ. The CDR3 region has the DNA TGCGCCAGCAGCTTGACTAGCTCCTACAATGAGCAGTTCTTC. Translating gives CASSLTSSYNEQFF.

This chain connects TRBV11-2 to TRBJ2-5; 9 nucleotides agree with TRBD1. V lost 6 bases and J lost 3; bases outside the gene matches: 5. Germline values: CDR1 SGHAT, CDR2 FQNNGV. CDR3 length: 14 amino acids. CDR3 sequence: CASRRGQGKETQYF. CDR3 coding DNA: TGTGCCAGCAGGCGGGGACAGGGTAAAGAGACCCAGTACTTC. Full variable domain (remainder filled in from reference TRBV11-2 and TRBJ2-5): EAGVAQSPRYKIIEKRQSVAFWCNPISGHATLYWYQQILGQGPKLLIQFQNNGVVDDSQLPKDRFSAERLKGVDSTLKIQPAKLEDSAVYLCASRRGQGKETQYFGPGTRLLVL.

This chain links TRBV7-2 with TRBJ2-5, with 7 bases lining up with TRBD2. This CDR3 region has 14 residues. Germline CDR1 reads SGHTA; CDR2 reads FQGNSA. V lost 5 bases, J lost 4 bases, and 7 bases stayed unmatched. The CDR3 spells CASSQTSVPETQYF. The CDR3 DNA follows: TGTGCCAGCAGCCAAACTAGCGTCCCAGAGACCCAGTACTTC.